Each of the 6 T cell receptor beta chains below was sequenced from the same sample in a study of blood T cell repertoires in COVID-19. Here immunoSEQ multiplex PCR was the method, and the copy in TCRdb shows in-frame clones only, minus some. The sample contains about 320,000 clones, nearly 90% of which appear only once. Sequenced: PBMCs or T cells enriched from blood (not recorded which). Receptors were obtained from a woman aged 25-40 years who had recovered from COVID-19.

In its sample, this clone was seen a few times. V usage is TRBV7-9 and J usage is TRBJ1-5; 8 nucleotides align to TRBD1. V trimming: 8 bases; J trimming: 1 base; junction bases outside the gene matches: 10. The germline gives CDR1 SEHNR, CDR2 FQNEAQ (reference sequence). This CDR3 is built from 16 residues. The CDR3 region has the DNA TGTGCCAGCGCTAGAGGGACAGGCACAAGCAATCAGCCCCAGCATTTT. As protein: CASARGTGTSNQPQHF.

This chain links TRBV20-1 with TRBJ1-3; D not certain. The CDR3 sequence is 11 residues long. The germline V and J ends were trimmed by 0 bases and 11 bases, with 8 bases remaining between them. Germline-derived CDR1 and CDR2 are DFQATT and SNEGSKA (reference sequence). CDR3 in amino acids: CSARDPPAIYF. The CDR3 DNA is TGCAGTGCTAGAGACCCCCCGGCCATATATTTT.

This chain uses TRBV5-1 with TRBJ2-7; TRBD1 matches at 9 bases. Germline CDR1 and CDR2: SGHRS and YFSETQ. The J segment lost 6 bases and the V segment lost 7 bases, leaving 8 bases of the junction unmatched. CDR3 size: 13 residues. The CDR3 protein is CASHWTGDGEQYF. DNA for the CDR3: TGCGCCAGCCACTGGACAGGGGACGGCGAGCAGTACTTC.

V and J are TRBV6-6 and TRBJ2-1, with TRBD2 matching over 11 bases. After removal of 5 bases from V and 2 bases from J, the junction contained 5 bases not matched to a gene. This CDR3 has 16 residues. The germline V gene has CDR1 MNHNY and CDR2 SVGAGI (reference sequence). The CDR3 loop reads CASSPVAGGPYNEQFF. In nucleotides, the CDR3 is TGTGCCAGCAGTCCCGTAGCGGGGGGGCCCTACAATGAGCAGTTCTTC.

CDR3 DNA: TGTGCCAGCAGCCAAGGAGGGGGGAACACTGAAGCTTTCTTT. Translated: CASSQGGGNTEAFF. The chain joins TRBV4-2 to TRBJ1-1, with D perhaps TRBD1 (6 bases). V was pared by 1 base and J by 1 base, with 7 bases between. CDR3 length: 14 residues. Germline-derived CDR1 and CDR2 are LGHNA and YNFKEQ.

This clone was recorded once. V and J are TRBV11-2 and TRBJ2-7; possible D gene TRBD1, 5 bases. Deletions cut 5 bases from V and 0 bases from J, with 11 bases between. Germline CDR1 is SGHAT and CDR2 is FQNNGV. The CDR3 totals 14 residues. For the CDR3, the DNA is TGTGCCAGCAGCGCCGCAGGGTACTCCTACGAGCAGTACTTC. Translated, it gives CASSAAGYSYEQYF.